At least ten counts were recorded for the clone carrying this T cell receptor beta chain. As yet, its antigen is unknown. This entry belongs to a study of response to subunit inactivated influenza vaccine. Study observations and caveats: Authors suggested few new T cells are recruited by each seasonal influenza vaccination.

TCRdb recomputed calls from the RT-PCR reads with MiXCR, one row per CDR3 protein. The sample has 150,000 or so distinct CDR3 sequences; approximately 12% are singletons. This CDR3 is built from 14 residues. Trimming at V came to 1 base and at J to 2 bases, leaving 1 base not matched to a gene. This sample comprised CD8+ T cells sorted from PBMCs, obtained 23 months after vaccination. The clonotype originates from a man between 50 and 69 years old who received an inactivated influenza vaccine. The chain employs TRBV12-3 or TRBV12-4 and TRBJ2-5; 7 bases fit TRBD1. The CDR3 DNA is TGTGCCAGCAGTTTAGTGGGACAGCAAGAGACCCAGTACTTC. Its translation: CASSLVGQQETQYF.